These 8 T cell receptor beta chains were all obtained from the same sample, sequenced in a study of T cell responses to AZD1222 COVID-19 vaccine. Measured with immunoSEQ multiplex PCR; TCRdb has only the in-frame clones, and not every one. The data show some 130,000 clones, 84% seen once. Source: peripheral blood, taken on day 0 of AZD1222 vaccination. Receptors originate from an adult in good health.

This clone turned up a few times. The chain couples TRBV9 to TRBJ1-4, with TRBD1 matching 11 bases. Germline V gives CDR1 SGDLS, CDR2 YYNGEE. J lost 8 bases, V lost 0 bases, and 0 bases had no gene match. The CDR3 has 14 amino acids. The CDR3 bases are TGTGCCAGCAGCGTAGGGGACAGGGGGGAAAAACTGTTTTTT. It codes for CASSVGDRGEKLFF.

V is TRBV6-5 and J is TRBJ1-1, with D tentatively TRBD1 (5 bases). The V gene's germline CDR1 is MNHEY and CDR2 SVGAGI. The V end lost 9 bases, the J end lost 3 bases, and 20 bases lay between the germline ends. The CDR3 extends over 15 amino acids. CDR3 in DNA: TGTGCCAGTCAGGGTTCGGTTTACGGGGACACTGAAGCTTTCTTT. Amino acid sequence: CASQGSVYGDTEAFF.

The genes are TRBV10-3 and TRBJ1-5, with a tentative D call TRBD1 (5 bases). Trimming left V 0 bases short and J 6 bases short, with 15 bases between. Germline values: CDR1 ENHRY, CDR2 SYGVKD. The CDR3 sequence is 16 residues long. The CDR3 here is CAISESRVGDTQPQHF. The CDR3 DNA reads TGTGCCATCAGTGAGTCTAGGGTGGGGGATACTCAGCCCCAGCATTTT.

The chain is built from TRBV9 and TRBJ1-2; 7 nucleotides line up with TRBD1. The CDR3 totals 15 residues. Germline CDR1 is SGDLS and CDR2 is YYNGEE. V trimming: 4 bases; J trimming: 4 bases; junction bases outside the gene matches: 10. CDR3 sequence: CASSTRDSAGYGYTF. The CDR3 DNA sequence: TGTGCCAGCAGCACCCGGGACAGCGCCGGCTATGGCTACACCTTC. The complete variable domain, with remaining parts taken from reference TRBV9 and TRBJ1-2, reads DSGVTQTPKHLITATGQRVTLRCSPRSGDLSVYWYQQSLDQGLQFLIQYYNGEERAKGNILERFSAQQFPDLHSELNLSSLELGDSALYFCASSTRDSAGYGYTFGSGTRLTVV.

The gene calls are TRBV28 and TRBJ1-2, with D hard to call. Germline-derived CDR1 and CDR2 are MDHEN and SYDVKM. The V gene lost 2 bases and the J gene lost 3 bases, with 10 bases spanning the gap. The CDR3 totals 14 residues. CDR3 nucleotide sequence: TGTGCCAGCAGTTTAAAAGCGAGGGACTATGGCTACACCTTC. This codes for CASSLKARDYGYTF.

V gene TRBV7-2 combines with J gene TRBJ1-6; 7 nucleotides agree with TRBD1. The CDR3 consists of 14 residues. The junction had 5 bases not matched to a gene; V was cut back by 5 bases and J by 7 bases. Germline V gene data show CDR1 as SGHTA and CDR2 as FQGNSA. The DNA for the CDR3 is TGTGCCAGCAGCGCCTCCAGGGGGAATTCACCCCTCCACTTT. This sequence encodes CASSASRGNSPLHF.

This clone was found once. The rearrangement uses TRBV12-2 and TRBJ2-3; the table's D call, TRBD2, has no DNA check behind it. TRBV12-2 is a pseudogene segment. CDR3 length: 15 amino acids. The CDR3 DNA is TGTGCAAGTCGCTTAGCTCCGGGGTGGAAAGATACGCAGTATTTT. Protein product: CASRLAPGWKDTQYF.

This clone was observed a few times. The V gene is TRBV2, the J gene TRBJ1-6, with D unresolved. V was trimmed by 4 bases and J by 8 bases, leaving 9 bases between them. This CDR3 comprises 13 residues. Germline V gene data show CDR1 as SNHLY and CDR2 as FYNNEI. This CDR3 reads CASSAQVHSPLHF. For the CDR3, the DNA is TGTGCCAGCAGTGCCCAGGTACATTCACCCCTCCACTTT.